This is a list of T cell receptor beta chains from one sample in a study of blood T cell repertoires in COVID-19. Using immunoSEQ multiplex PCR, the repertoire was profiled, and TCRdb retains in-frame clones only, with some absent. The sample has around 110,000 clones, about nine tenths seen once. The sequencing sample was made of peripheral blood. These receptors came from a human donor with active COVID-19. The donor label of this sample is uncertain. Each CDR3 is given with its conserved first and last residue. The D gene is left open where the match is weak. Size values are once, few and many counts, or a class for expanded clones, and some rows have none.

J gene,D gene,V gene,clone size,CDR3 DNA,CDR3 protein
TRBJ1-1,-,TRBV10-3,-,TGTGCCATCAGTAGTCCAGGGAATACTGAAGCTTTCTTT,CAISSPGNTEAFF
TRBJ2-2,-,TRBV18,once,TGTGCCAGCTCACCGAACCCTGCGGGGGCAACCGGGGAGCTGTTTTTT,CASSPNPAGATGELFF
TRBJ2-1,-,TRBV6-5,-,TGTGCCAGCAGTTTAAGGGGGAATGAGCAGTTCTTC,CASSLRGNEQFF
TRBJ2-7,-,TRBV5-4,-,TGTGCCAGCAGCTTAGGGGACAATCCCTACGAGCAGTACTTC,CASSLGDNPYEQYF
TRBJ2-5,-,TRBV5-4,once,TGTGCCAGCAGCTTGGAGGGCCGGGGGGAGACCCAGTACTTC,CASSLEGRGETQYF
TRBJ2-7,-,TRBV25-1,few,TGTGCCAGCAGTGAAGACTACCTCGACGAGCAGTACTTC,CASSEDYLDEQYF
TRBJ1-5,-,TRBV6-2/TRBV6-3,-,TGTGCCAGCAGTACAGGGCCTCAGCCCCAGCATTTT,CASSTGPQPQHF
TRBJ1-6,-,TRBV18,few,TGTGCCAGCTCACCGCGGACGCGGGATAATTCACCCCTCCACTTT,CASSPRTRDNSPLHF
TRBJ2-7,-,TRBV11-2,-,TGTGCCAGCAGCGTCGACAGCCAAGCCTACGAGCAGTACTTC,CASSVDSQAYEQYF
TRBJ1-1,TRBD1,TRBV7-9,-,TGTGCCAGCAGCTTCCCATTCGGGACAGGCACTGAAGCTTTCTTT,CASSFPFGTGTEAFF
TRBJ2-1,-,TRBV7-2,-,TGTGCCAGCAGCTTAGCCCGGGTCGGGCAGTTCTTC,CASSLARVGQFF
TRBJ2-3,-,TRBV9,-,TGTGCCAGCAGCGTAGTCGGGGTCACAGATACGCAGTATTTT,CASSVVGVTDTQYF
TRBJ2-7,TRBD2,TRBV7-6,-,TGTGCCAGCAGCTTAGGACCGGGACTAGAAGCCTACGAGCAGTACTTC,CASSLGPGLEAYEQYF
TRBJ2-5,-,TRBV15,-,TGTGCCACCAGCAGAGATATGAGCATCCAAGAGACCCAGTACTTC,CATSRDMSIQETQYF
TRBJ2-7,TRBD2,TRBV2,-,TGTGCCAGCAGTGAAGGCGGAGAGATACTAGCGATAACCTACTCCTACGAGCAGTACTTC,CASSEGGEILAITYSYEQYF
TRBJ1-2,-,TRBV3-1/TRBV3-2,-,TGTGCCAGCAGCCAAGGACTAGGGGACGGCTACACCTTC,CASSQGLGDGYTF
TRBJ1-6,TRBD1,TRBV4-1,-,TGCGCCAGCAGCCAAGGGACAGGGGCTAATTCACCCCTCCACTTT,CASSQGTGANSPLHF
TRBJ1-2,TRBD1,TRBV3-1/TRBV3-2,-,TGTGCCAGCAGCCAAGCCGACAGGGTTGGCTACACCTTC,CASSQADRVGYTF
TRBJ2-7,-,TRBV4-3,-,TGCGCCAGCAGCCAAGTTCTGTTCAGGGGCGAGCAGTACTTC,CASSQVLFRGEQYF
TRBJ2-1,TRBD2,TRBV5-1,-,TGCGCCAGCAGCCTTAGCGGGGGGGCCAATAATGAGCAGTTCTTC,CASSLSGGANNEQFF
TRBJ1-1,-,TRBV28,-,TGTGCCAGCACCCGCAAAGAGTGGGCTTTCTTT,CASTRKEWAFF
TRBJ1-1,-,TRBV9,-,TGTGCCAGCAGCGTAGTACAACGGAACACTGAAGCTTTCTTT,CASSVVQRNTEAFF
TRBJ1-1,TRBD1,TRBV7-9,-,TGTGCCAGCAGCTCACAGGGGATGAACACTGAAGCTTTCTTT,CASSSQGMNTEAFF
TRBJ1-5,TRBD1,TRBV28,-,TGTGCCAGCAGTTTGGCGACAGGGGGACATCAGCCCCAGCATTTT,CASSLATGGHQPQHF
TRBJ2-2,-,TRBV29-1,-,TGCAGCGTCACCCTGGGTGGGGGGATGGGCACCGGGGAGCTGTTTTTT,CSVTLGGGMGTGELFF
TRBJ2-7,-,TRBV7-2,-,TGTGCCAGCAGCTTAGGCCCAGCGGAGTACGAGCAGTACTTC,CASSLGPAEYEQYF
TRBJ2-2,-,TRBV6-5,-,TGTGCCAGCAGGAGATCAAGCACCGGGGAGCTGTTTTTT,CASRRSSTGELFF
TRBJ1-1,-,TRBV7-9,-,TGTGCCAGCAGCCGTGGTATACGCAGCACTGAAGCTTTCTTT,CASSRGIRSTEAFF
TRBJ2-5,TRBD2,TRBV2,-,TGTGCCAGCAGTACACGGACTAGCGGGGGGGGAAAAGAGACCCAGTACTTC,CASSTRTSGGGKETQYF
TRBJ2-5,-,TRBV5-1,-,TGCGCCAGCAGCTTGGCCGGAGAGGGGACCCAGTACTTC,CASSLAGEGTQYF
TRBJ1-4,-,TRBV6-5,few,TGTGCCAGCAGTAATAGTGCAACTAATGAAAAACTGTTTTTT,CASSNSATNEKLFF
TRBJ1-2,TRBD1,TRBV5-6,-,TGTGCCAGCAGCTTTCCGGGACAGAACTATGGCTACACCTTC,CASSFPGQNYGYTF
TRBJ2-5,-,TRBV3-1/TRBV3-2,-,TGTGCCAGCAGCCCCAGGGAAGAGACCCAGTACTTC,CASSPREETQYF